This entry lists 26 T cell receptor beta chains sequenced from one sample in a study of T cell responses to AZD1222 COVID-19 vaccine. TCRdb keeps only in-frame clones here, not all; method: immunoSEQ multiplex PCR. The table includes 250,000 to 300,000 clones, around 93% detected once. The specimen comprised peripheral blood, sampled 28 days after the second AZD1222 dose. The receptors originated from an adult who received the AZD1222 COVID-19 vaccine.

This clone was observed once. A read error may be the cause here, since a much bigger clone is one base away. The chain joins TRBV12-3 or TRBV12-4 to TRBJ2-2; no clear D. V was trimmed by 6 bases and J by 4 bases, leaving 3 bases between them. This CDR3 has 11 residues. The CDR3 spells CASRRTGELFF. The CDR3, as DNA: TGTGCCAGCAGACGCACCGGGGAGCTGTTTTTT.

The V gene is TRBV15, the J gene TRBJ2-7, with 10 positions matching TRBD2. There are 18 residues in the CDR3. Losses at the gene ends were 1 base for V and 2 bases for J; bases not matched to a gene: 11. Germline V CDR1 and CDR2: LNHNV, YYDKDF (reference sequence). The CDR3 sequence is CATSRGGTSGVQAYEQYF. CDR3 DNA: TGTGCCACCAGCAGAGGTGGAACTAGCGGGGTCCAGGCCTACGAGCAGTACTTC.

V usage is TRBV18 and J usage is TRBJ1-4, with D unresolved. The CDR3 is 15 residues long. Trimming removed 6 bases at V and 2 bases at J, with 13 bases between. In germline, CDR1 is KGHSH, CDR2 LQKENI. The CDR3: CASSPYSGTNEKLFF. The CDR3 region has the DNA TGTGCCAGCTCTCCTTATTCGGGGACTAATGAAAAACTGTTTTTT.

The chain joins TRBV5-4 to TRBJ2-2, with 9 positions matching TRBD2. V lost 5 bases, J lost 3 bases, and 2 bases stayed unmatched. CDR3 length: 14 residues. In germline, CDR1 is SGHNT, CDR2 YYREEE (reference sequence). The CDR3 reads CASRAGGDTGELFF. DNA of the CDR3: TGTGCCAGCAGAGCGGGGGGAGACACCGGGGAGCTGTTTTTT.

The chain combines TRBV7-9 with TRBJ1-1; the D is unclear. Germline CDR1 is SEHNR and CDR2 is FQNEAQ (reference sequence). Trimming shortened V by 1 base and J by 1 base, and 7 bases separated the two germline ends. The CDR3 has 14 residues. The CDR3: CASSLVNGNTEAFF. The DNA for the CDR3 is TGTGCCAGCAGCTTAGTAAACGGGAACACTGAAGCTTTCTTT.

The chain joins TRBV7-9 to TRBJ1-2; D unclear. This CDR3 is 15 amino acids long. Trimming took 1 base from V and 2 from J, leaving 11 bases between them. Germline CDR1 is SEHNR and CDR2 is FQNEAQ (reference sequence). The CDR3 loop reads CASSLGPRGNYGYTF. The CDR3 DNA reads as TGTGCCAGCAGCTTAGGTCCACGAGGAAACTATGGCTACACCTTC.

V and J are TRBV19 and TRBJ2-7; TRBD2 matches 11 bases. The CDR3 sequence is 17 residues long. V lost 0 bases, J lost 5 bases, and 9 bases stayed unmatched. Germline CDR1 and CDR2: LNHDA and SQIVND (reference sequence). The DNA of the CDR3 is TGTGCCAGTAGTATAGATCTTCTAGCGGGAGGTATAAACGAGCAGTACTTC. It encodes CASSIDLLAGGINEQYF.

The chain joins TRBV29-1 to TRBJ2-7, with 11 nucleotides matching TRBD1. The CDR3 totals 12 residues. From germline, CDR1 is SQVTM and CDR2 ANQGSEA. Trimming took 7 bases from V and 3 from J; bases not matched to a gene: 2. The DNA for the CDR3 is TGCAGCGCAGGGACAGGGGGCTACGAGCAGTACTTC. The encoded protein is CSAGTGGYEQYF.

This chain uses TRBV6-2 or TRBV6-3 with TRBJ2-1, with 8 bases identical to TRBD2. CDR1 is MNHEY, CDR2 SVGEGT, per germline. The CDR3 spans 18 residues. With 5 bases clipped from V and 2 bases from J, the junction kept 14 bases outside the gene matches. The CDR3 sequence is CASSLLFPAGVAYNEQFF. As DNA, the CDR3 is TGTGCCAGCAGTCTCCTCTTCCCAGCGGGAGTTGCCTACAATGAGCAGTTCTTC.

The chain recombines TRBV29-1 with TRBJ2-5; possible D gene TRBD2, 6 bases. Germline values: CDR1 SQVTM, CDR2 ANQGSEA. The CDR3 has 14 amino acids. V lost 0 bases to trimming and J lost 5 bases, with 13 bases between them. This CDR3 reads CSVEDTGGLETQYF. Written as DNA, the CDR3 is TGCAGCGTTGAAGATACCGGGGGTCTCGAGACCCAGTACTTC.

The CDR3 loop is CATSDWVGYTF. CDR3 nucleotide sequence: TGTGCCACCAGTGATTGGGTTGGCTACACCTTC. The V gene is TRBV24-1, the J gene TRBJ1-2; no definite D call. This CDR3 is built from 11 residues. V shed 2 bases and J shed 7 bases, with 4 bases lying between them. CDR1 and CDR2 from the germline V gene are KGHDR and SFDVKD.

The chain couples TRBV28 to TRBJ1-4; D may be TRBD1 (5 bases). Germline-derived CDR1 and CDR2 are MDHEN and SYDVKM. The CDR3 extends over 14 amino acids. With 6 bases removed from V and 3 bases from J, the gap between germline ends came to 11 bases. The chain's CDR3 is CASRWGGPNEKLFF. The CDR3 region has the DNA TGTGCCAGCAGGTGGGGGGGTCCTAATGAAAAACTGTTTTTT.

This chain joins TRBV9 and TRBJ1-2; D not certain. V lost 0 bases and J lost 4, with 7 bases in between. The CDR3 runs to 13 residues. The V gene's germline CDR1 is SGDLS and CDR2 YYNGEE. The CDR3 loop is CASSVEDFYGYTF. For the CDR3, the DNA is TGTGCCAGCAGCGTAGAGGACTTCTATGGCTACACCTTC.

The V call is TRBV5-1, the J call TRBJ2-1; 7 bases match TRBD1. The V gene's germline CDR1 is SGHRS and CDR2 YFSETQ. V shed 6 bases, J shed 10 bases, and the junction held 10 bases outside the gene matches. The CDR3 spans 13 residues. CDR3 sequence reads: CASNLDRPGEQFF. Here the CDR3 DNA reads TGCGCCAGCAACCTGGACAGGCCAGGGGAGCAGTTCTTC.

V is TRBV4-1 and J is TRBJ1-5; no clear D. CDR3 length: 12 residues. Germline CDR1 MGHRA, CDR2 YSYEKL. V lost 3 bases to trimming and J lost 6 bases, with 6 bases between them. The CDR3 coding sequence is TGCGCCAGCAGCCAGCGGGGTCAGCCCCAGCATTTT. It specifies CASSQRGQPQHF.

The V and J genes are TRBV28 and TRBJ1-5; D is possibly TRBD1 (6 bases). Germline V CDR1 and CDR2: MDHEN, SYDVKM. V lost 6 bases and J lost 6, with 12 bases in between. The CDR3 is 13 residues long. The CDR3 protein is CASRTGRTQPQHF. The CDR3 region has the DNA TGTGCCAGCAGAACAGGGCGGACTCAGCCCCAGCATTTT.

This clone was seen just once. The genes are TRBV5-1 and TRBJ2-7; TRBD2 matches 12 bases. The trim removed 1 base at V and 5 bases at J, leaving 10 bases unmatched. The CDR3 extends over 17 amino acids. CDR1 and CDR2 from the germline V gene are SGHRS and YFSETQ. The CDR3 loop is CASSLSSGTSGSNEQYF. CDR3 DNA: TGCGCCAGCAGCTTGTCGTCAGGGACTAGCGGGTCGAACGAGCAGTACTTC.

This chain uses TRBV7-9 with TRBJ1-1; D is uncertain. Germline V gene data show CDR1 as SEHNR and CDR2 as FQNEAQ (reference sequence). CDR3 length equals 14 residues. Trimming pared 8 bases from V and 0 bases from J, leaving 13 bases between. CDR3 residues: CASVGQSMNTEAFF. The CDR3 DNA reads TGTGCCAGCGTCGGGCAGAGCATGAACACTGAAGCTTTCTTT.

Points on this clone: Other DNA sequences of this sample code for an identical CDR3. The chain has TRBV27 and TRBJ2-7, with no clear D. Germline values: CDR1 MNHEY, CDR2 SMNVEV (reference sequence). V lost 3 bases and J 3 bases, leaving 9 bases between the germline ends. The CDR3 runs 13 residues. The CDR3 DNA follows: TGTGCCAGCAGTTTTCTCCCATTCTACGAGCAGTACTTC. Encoded protein: CASSFLPFYEQYF.

This clone was counted a single time. The V and J genes are TRBV9 and TRBJ1-4; D gene uncertain. CDR3 length: 15 amino acids. V lost 4 bases to trimming and J lost 5 bases, with 15 bases between them. Germline V CDR1 and CDR2: SGDLS, YYNGEE. The CDR3 loop is CASSPSGGLNEKLFF. The CDR3, as DNA: TGTGCCAGCAGCCCTTCAGGAGGTTTAAATGAAAAACTGTTTTTT.

The chain is built from TRBV16 and TRBJ1-6, with D uncertain. The V end was cut by 4 bases, the J end by 6 bases, with 13 bases between. The V gene's germline CDR1 is KGHSY and CDR2 FQNENV. This CDR3 region has 15 residues. The CDR3 sequence is CASSLKTVANSPLHF. The CDR3 DNA is TGTGCCAGCAGCCTAAAGACTGTAGCTAATTCACCCCTCCACTTT.

This sequence joins TRBV6-5 and TRBJ1-1; D is unresolved. This CDR3 is built from 13 residues. V was clipped by 8 bases and J by 3 bases, with 13 bases between them. The germline V gene has CDR1 MNHEY and CDR2 SVGAGI. As DNA, the CDR3 is TGTGCCAGCCGTCTCGGGAGGGACACTGAAGCTTTCTTT. It codes for CASRLGRDTEAFF.

The chain joins TRBV5-6 to TRBJ2-7; 10 bases match TRBD2. V was clipped by 4 bases and J by 4 bases; unmatched bases: 5. Germline V gives CDR1 SGHDT, CDR2 YYEEEE. The CDR3 extends over 14 amino acids. CDR3 bases: TGTGCCAGCAGCGCTGGACTAGCGGTTTACGAGCAGTACTTC. Translation gives CASSAGLAVYEQYF.

The genes are TRBV5-1 and TRBJ2-6; 10 bases fit TRBD1. CDR3 size: 20 residues. The J segment lost 0 bases and the V segment lost 4 bases, leaving 13 bases of the junction unmatched. Germline CDR1 reads SGHRS; CDR2 reads YFSETQ. CDR3 loop: CASSGTHLGQGNSGANVLTF. Here the CDR3 DNA reads TGCGCCAGCAGCGGAACCCACTTGGGACAGGGGAACTCTGGGGCCAACGTCCTGACTTTC.

In its sample, this clone was seen once. DNA for the CDR3: TGTGCCAGCAGCTTAGAGGCCCGGGGTGGGGCAGGTGGCTACACCTTC. It encodes CASSLEARGGAGGYTF. The rearrangement joins TRBV7-8 to TRBJ1-2; D is possibly TRBD1 (5 bases). With 1 base removed from V and 7 bases from J, the gap between germline ends came to 19 bases. Germline CDR1 SGHVS, CDR2 FQNEAQ. The CDR3 is made up of 16 amino acids.

This clone has only one observation. The chain has TRBV2 and TRBJ2-7; D may be TRBD1 (5 bases). Trimming removed 6 bases at V and 4 bases at J, with 10 bases between. Per germline, CDR1 SNHLY and CDR2 FYNNEI. The CDR3 contains 12 residues. The CDR3 DNA reads TGTGCCAGCAGGCTGACAGCATACGAGCAGTACTTC. Amino acid sequence: CASRLTAYEQYF.